The 4 T cell receptor beta chains given below trace back to one sample, sequenced in a study of T cell responses to AZD1222 COVID-19 vaccine. This table comes from immunoSEQ multiplex PCR, and its TCRdb copy is limited to in-frame clones, with some not included. The repertoire includes more than 110,000 clones, around 90% of them detected once, and 5% to 6.5% sits in the top ten. This specimen consisted of peripheral blood, obtained on day 0 of AZD1222 vaccination. The receptor set was obtained from an adult in good health.

This rearrangement joins TRBV5-1 to TRBJ2-7, with TRBD2 matching 10 bases. Germline-derived CDR1 and CDR2 are SGHRS and YFSETQ. The CDR3 is 14 amino acids. V lost 5 bases and J lost 6; bases outside the gene matches: 8. The CDR3 DNA follows: TGCGCCAGCAGTAAGGGTAGCGGGAGGACCGAGCAGTACTTC. It yields the protein CASSKGSGRTEQYF.

The V and J genes are TRBV5-6 and TRBJ1-2; no clear D. Trimming pared 0 bases from V and 3 bases from J, leaving 18 bases between. There are 17 residues in the CDR3. CDR1 is SGHDT, CDR2 YYEEEE, per germline. The CDR3 here is CASSLAAGLRGDYGYTF. The CDR3 region has the DNA TGTGCCAGCAGCTTGGCGGCCGGGTTGCGTGGTGACTATGGCTACACCTTC. Full variable domain (outside the CDR3, taken from reference TRBV5-6 and TRBJ1-2): DAGVTQSPTHLIKTRGQQVTLRCSPKSGHDTVSWYQQALGQGPQFIFQYYEEEERQRGNFPDRFSGHQFPNYSSELNVNALLLGDSALYLCASSLAAGLRGDYGYTFGSGTRLTVV.

This clone was counted only a few times. J is TRBJ2-2 and V is TRBV10-3, with unresolved D. Germline V CDR1 and CDR2: ENHRY, SYGVKD. The V end was cut by 0 bases, the J end by 7 bases, with 6 bases between. CDR3 size: 13 residues. CDR3 DNA sequence: TGTGCCATCAGTGAGTCGAATCTCGGGGAGCTGTTTTTT. Translated: CAISESNLGELFF.

This clone has only one observation. This chain joins TRBV28 and TRBJ2-7, with a tentative D call TRBD2 (7 bases). The germline gives CDR1 MDHEN, CDR2 SYDVKM. Trimming cost V 2 bases and J 3 bases, with 17 bases left between them. CDR3 length: 16 amino acids. The CDR3, as DNA: TGTGCCAGCAGTTTACCAGGGGAGGGACCGGGCTACGAGCAGTACTTC. This translates into CASSLPGEGPGYEQYF.